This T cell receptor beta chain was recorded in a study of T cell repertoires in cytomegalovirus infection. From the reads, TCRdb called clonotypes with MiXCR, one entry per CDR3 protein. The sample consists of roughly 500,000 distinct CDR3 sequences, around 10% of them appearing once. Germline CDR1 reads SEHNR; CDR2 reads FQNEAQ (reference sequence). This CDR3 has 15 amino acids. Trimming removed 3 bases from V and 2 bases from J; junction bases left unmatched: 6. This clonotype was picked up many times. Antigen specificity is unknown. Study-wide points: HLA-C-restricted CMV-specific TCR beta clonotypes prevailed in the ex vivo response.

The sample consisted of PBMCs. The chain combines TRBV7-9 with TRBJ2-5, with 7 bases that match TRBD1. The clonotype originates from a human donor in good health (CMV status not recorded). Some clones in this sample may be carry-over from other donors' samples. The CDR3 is CASSLTGTPQETQYF. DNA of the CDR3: TGTGCCAGCAGCTTGACAGGGACCCCACAAGAGACCCAGTACTTC.